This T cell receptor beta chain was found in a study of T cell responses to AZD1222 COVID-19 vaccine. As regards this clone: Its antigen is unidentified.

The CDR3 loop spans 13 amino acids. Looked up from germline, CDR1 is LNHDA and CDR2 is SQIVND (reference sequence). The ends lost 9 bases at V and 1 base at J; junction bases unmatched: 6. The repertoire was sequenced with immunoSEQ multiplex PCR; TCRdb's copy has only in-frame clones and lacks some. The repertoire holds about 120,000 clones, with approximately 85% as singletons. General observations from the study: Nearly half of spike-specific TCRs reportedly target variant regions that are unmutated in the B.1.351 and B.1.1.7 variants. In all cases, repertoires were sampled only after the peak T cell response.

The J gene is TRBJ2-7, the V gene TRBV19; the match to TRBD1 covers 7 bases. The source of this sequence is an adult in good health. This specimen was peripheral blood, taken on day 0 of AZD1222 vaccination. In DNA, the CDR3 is TGTGCCAGCACCGACAGGGAATCCTACGAGCAGTACTTC. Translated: CASTDRESYEQYF. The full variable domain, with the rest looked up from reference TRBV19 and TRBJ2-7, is DGGITQSPKYLFRKEGQNVTLSCEQNLNHDAMYWYRQDPGQGLRLIYYSQIVNDFQKGDIAEGYSVSREKKESFPLTVTSAQKNPTAFYLCASTDRESYEQYFGPGTRLTVT.